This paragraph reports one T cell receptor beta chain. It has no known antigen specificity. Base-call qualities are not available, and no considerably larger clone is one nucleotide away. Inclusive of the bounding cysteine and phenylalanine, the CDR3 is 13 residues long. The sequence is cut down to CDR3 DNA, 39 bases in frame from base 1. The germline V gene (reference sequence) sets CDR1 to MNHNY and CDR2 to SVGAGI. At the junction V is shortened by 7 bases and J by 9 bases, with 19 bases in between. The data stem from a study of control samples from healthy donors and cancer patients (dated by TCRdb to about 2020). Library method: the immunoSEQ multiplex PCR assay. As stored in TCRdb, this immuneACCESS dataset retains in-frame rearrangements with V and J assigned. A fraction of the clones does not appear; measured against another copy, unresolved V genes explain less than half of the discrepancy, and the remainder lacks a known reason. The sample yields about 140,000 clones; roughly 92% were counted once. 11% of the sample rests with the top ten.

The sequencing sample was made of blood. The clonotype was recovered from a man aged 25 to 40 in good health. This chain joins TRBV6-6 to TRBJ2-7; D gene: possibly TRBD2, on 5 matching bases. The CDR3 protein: CASTQISGSGQYF. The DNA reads TGTGCCAGCACGCAAATTTCAGGCAGCGGGCAGTACTTC.